These 25 T cell receptor beta chains originate from one sample sequenced in a study of cytomegalovirus exposure and HLA in healthy donors. The PCR used 60 Vbeta and 13 Jbeta primers. TCRdb keeps only in-frame clones here, not all; method: immunoSEQ multiplex PCR. The listing records some 130,000 clones. Sequencing was done on a sample of PBMCs. Source of these receptors: a man younger than 35 in good health and CMV-seronegative.

The chain uses TRBV7-8 and TRBJ2-3, with D maybe TRBD1 (5 bases). The CDR3 runs to 14 residues. V was cut by 3 bases and J by 2 bases, with 9 bases left in between. Germline assignment: CDR1 SGHVS and CDR2 FQNEAQ. CDR3 region: CASSLTELTDTQYF. CDR3 nucleotide sequence: TGTGCCAGCAGCTTGACAGAGCTCACAGATACGCAGTATTTT.

The V call is TRBV10-3, the J call TRBJ2-5; the D is unclear. Germline CDR1 ENHRY, CDR2 SYGVKD. Trimming shortened V by 1 base and J by 7 bases, and 10 bases separated the two germline ends. CDR3 size: 13 residues. CDR3 bases: TGTGCCATCAGTGAGTTGAACGAGTGGACCCAGTACTTC. Its translation is CAISELNEWTQYF.

The chain combines TRBV9 with TRBJ2-7; TRBD2 aligns across 14 bases. The length of the CDR3 is 18 residues. CDR1 SGDLS and CDR2 YYNGEE come from the germline V gene. V was pared by 2 bases and J by 4 bases, with 11 bases of the junction left unmatched. The CDR3 is CASSVGTSGRKSVYEQYF. The DNA of the CDR3 is TGTGCCAGCAGCGTTGGGACTAGCGGGAGAAAATCGGTATACGAGCAGTACTTC.

As DNA, the CDR3 is TGTGCCAGCAGCTCCCTACGACAGGGTCAGTCAGATACGCAGTATTTT. It translates to CASSSLRQGQSDTQYF. The rearrangement uses TRBV5-4 and TRBJ2-3, with 7 positions matching TRBD1. The trim removed 3 bases at V and 4 bases at J, leaving 11 bases unmatched. Germline V gene data show CDR1 as SGHNT and CDR2 as YYREEE (reference sequence). There are 16 residues in the CDR3.

This chain joins TRBV9 and TRBJ1-1; 9 bases match TRBD1. CDR1 SGDLS and CDR2 YYNGEE come from the germline V gene. J gave up 4 bases and V 0 bases, and 1 base lay outside the gene matches. CDR3 size: 14 residues. The CDR3 reads CASSVETGGTEAFF. CDR3 DNA: TGTGCCAGCAGCGTAGAGACAGGGGGCACTGAAGCTTTCTTT. Drawing the rest from reference TRBV9 and TRBJ1-1, the complete variable domain is DSGVTQTPKHLITATGQRVTLRCSPRSGDLSVYWYQQSLDQGLQFLIQYYNGEERAKGNILERFSAQQFPDLHSELNLSSLELGDSALYFCASSVETGGTEAFFGQGTRLTVV.

The chain combines TRBV28 with TRBJ2-3; 9 nucleotides match TRBD1. The V gene end was trimmed by 7 bases and the J gene end by 0 bases; junction bases not matched to a gene: 5. From germline, CDR1 is MDHEN and CDR2 SYDVKM. This CDR3 has 15 residues. The CDR3 DNA reads as TGTGCCAGCATGGGACAGGGAACTAGCACAGATACGCAGTATTTT. Residues: CASMGQGTSTDTQYF.

The gene calls are TRBV6-1 and TRBJ1-1, with TRBD1 identical over 7 bases. The germline V gene encodes CDR1 MNHNS and CDR2 SASEGT. This CDR3 comprises 15 residues. V trimming: 5 bases; J trimming: 5 bases; junction bases outside the gene matches: 11. CDR3 residues: CASSRTTGSKTEAFF. The CDR3 DNA reads TGTGCCAGCAGTCGCACGACAGGGTCGAAGACTGAAGCTTTCTTT.

The chain combines TRBV21-1 with TRBJ2-7; the table's D gene call, TRBD2, was not cross checked with the DNA. TRBV21-1 corresponds to a pseudogene. This CDR3 region has 12 residues. The DNA for the CDR3 is TGTGCCAGCAGCGACCCCGTCGGGGAGCAGTACTTC. Protein product: CASSDPVGEQYF.

The rearrangement joins TRBV6-5 to TRBJ1-6; 7 bases match TRBD1. The V gene's germline CDR1 is MNHEY and CDR2 SVGAGI. The junction had 6 bases not matched to a gene; V was cut back by 6 bases and J by 7 bases. The length of the CDR3 is 14 residues. The CDR3 is CASSQGVGNSPLHF. CDR3 sequence (DNA): TGTGCCAGCAGCCAGGGGGTAGGCAATTCACCCCTCCACTTT.

This chain joins TRBV4-2 and TRBJ2-1, with 7 nucleotides matching TRBD2. The CDR3 is made up of 13 amino acids. Germline V lookup: CDR1 LGHNA, CDR2 YNFKEQ. V was pared by 0 bases and J by 14 bases, with 7 bases of the junction left unmatched. The CDR3 DNA reads TGTGCCAGCAGCCAAGATCGGGGAGGGAGGGAGTTCTTC. Amino acids: CASSQDRGGREFF.

The V call is TRBV27, the J call TRBJ2-3; 10 bases align to TRBD2. CDR3 size: 16 residues. Germline V gene sequence: CDR1 MNHEY, CDR2 SMNVEV (reference sequence). The V gene end was trimmed by 5 bases and the J gene end by 3 bases; junction bases not matched to a gene: 8. Here the CDR3 reads CASSPERGGVTDTQYF. As DNA, the CDR3 is TGTGCCAGCAGTCCAGAGCGGGGGGGTGTTACAGATACGCAGTATTTT.

The V and J genes are TRBV13 and TRBJ1-1, with D possibly TRBD1 on 5 matching bases. Trimming left V 3 bases short and J 6 bases short, with 8 bases between. This CDR3 is built from 12 residues. Germline-derived CDR1 and CDR2 are PRHDT and FYEKMQ (reference sequence). The CDR3 DNA is TGTGCCAGCAGCTTCAGGGAAGCTGAAGCTTTCTTT. Its protein is CASSFREAEAFF.

The J gene is TRBJ2-7, the V gene TRBV19; 7 nucleotides match TRBD1. The germline gives CDR1 LNHDA, CDR2 SQIVND (reference sequence). CDR3 length equals 14 residues. Trimming cost V 4 bases and J 5 bases; bases outside gene matches: 8. The CDR3 spells CASSTAGTVDEQYF. Written as DNA, the CDR3 is TGTGCCAGTAGTACGGCCGGGACAGTAGACGAGCAGTACTTC.

The gene calls are TRBV19 and TRBJ1-5, with D perhaps TRBD1 (5 bases). Trimming took 7 bases from V and 14 from J, leaving 27 bases between them. The CDR3 extends over 15 amino acids. The germline CDR1 and CDR2 sequences are LNHDA and SQIVND (reference sequence). CDR3 in amino acids: CASTPILDLGQGKHF. The CDR3 nucleotides are TGTGCCAGTACCCCCATCCTCGACCTCGGGCAGGGTAAGCATTTT.

The chain employs TRBV2 and TRBJ2-7; TRBD1 agrees at 8 bases. V gave up 5 bases and J gave up 6 bases; unmatched junction bases: 9. Germline-derived CDR1 and CDR2 are SNHLY and FYNNEI. The CDR3 has 14 amino acids. The CDR3 nucleotides are TGTGCCAGCAGTTCGCGGACAGGGATGGTCGAGCAGTACTTC. Amino acids: CASSSRTGMVEQYF.

The J gene is TRBJ2-3, the V gene TRBV7-2; 10 bases are shared with TRBD2. Per the germline V gene, CDR1 is SGHTA and CDR2 is FQGNSA. This CDR3 has 13 amino acids. V shed 5 bases and J 11 bases; nucleotides not matched to a gene: 7. CDR3 DNA: TGTGCCAGCAGCCCCCCTTCTAGCGGGGGGCAGTATTTT. It is translated as CASSPPSSGGQYF.

V usage is TRBV15 and J usage is TRBJ1-4, with TRBD1 as a possible D gene (6 bases). The CDR3 runs 14 residues. The V and J ends lost 5 bases and 6 bases respectively, with 13 bases between them. Germline CDR1 LNHNV, CDR2 YYDKDF (reference sequence). The CDR3 loop reads CATSSGGGDEKLFF. CDR3 nucleotide sequence: TGTGCCACCAGCTCAGGTGGGGGCGATGAAAAACTGTTTTTT.

This sequence joins TRBV7-9 and TRBJ1-6; 7 bases fit TRBD1. CDR1 SEHNR and CDR2 FQNEAQ come from the germline V gene (reference sequence). The CDR3 loop spans 16 amino acids. The V segment lost 7 bases and the J segment 7 bases; nucleotides outside the gene matches: 13. CDR3 protein: CASNRSPGTENSPLHF. CDR3 DNA sequence: TGTGCCAGCAACCGGTCGCCCGGGACAGAGAATTCACCCCTCCACTTT.

The V gene is TRBV27, the J gene TRBJ1-3; D is perhaps TRBD1 (5 bases). Looked up from germline, CDR1 is MNHEY and CDR2 is SMNVEV (reference sequence). The CDR3 consists of 19 residues. The ends were cut back, 1 base at V and 0 bases at J, with 19 bases in the middle. The CDR3 protein is CASSLYGRARWNSGNTIYF. The CDR3 DNA reads TGTGCCAGCAGTTTATACGGCAGGGCGAGGTGGAACTCTGGAAACACCATATATTTT.

The rearrangement uses TRBV5-1 and TRBJ2-5, with 11 bases identical to TRBD2. CDR3 length equals 16 residues. Germline values: CDR1 SGHRS, CDR2 YFSETQ. Losses at the gene ends were 4 bases for V and 5 bases for J; bases not matched to a gene: 10. The DNA of the CDR3 is TGCGCCAGCAGCCCGACTAGCGGGGCCCTCGGGGAGACCCAGTACTTC. This encodes CASSPTSGALGETQYF.

The chain carries TRBV29-1 and TRBJ1-1; 7 bases line up with TRBD1. Losses at the gene ends were 6 bases for V and 1 base for J; bases not matched to a gene: 17. The CDR3 consists of 17 residues. Germline CDR1 and CDR2: SQVTM and ANQGSEA. CDR3 amino acids: CSVEDRKGVGENTEAFF. In nucleotides, the CDR3 is TGCAGCGTGGAGGACAGGAAGGGGGTCGGGGAGAACACTGAAGCTTTCTTT.

V gene TRBV6-5 combines with J gene TRBJ2-1; D is perhaps TRBD1 (6 bases). V was pared by 5 bases and J by 4 bases, with 12 bases between. CDR1 MNHEY and CDR2 SVGAGI come from the germline V gene. The CDR3 has 14 amino acids. The CDR3 here is CASSLTRGYNEQFF. CDR3 in DNA: TGTGCCAGCAGTCTCACGAGGGGGTACAATGAGCAGTTCTTC.

The chain recombines TRBV6-5 with TRBJ2-5; TRBD2 matches 7 bases. J was trimmed by 0 bases and V by 7 bases; bases with no gene match: 8. Looked up from germline, CDR1 is MNHEY and CDR2 is SVGAGI. This CDR3 region has 15 residues. The chain's CDR3 is CASIPGGGYQETQYF. CDR3 nucleotide sequence: TGTGCCAGCATTCCCGGGGGAGGGTACCAAGAGACCCAGTACTTC.

The chain carries TRBV9 and TRBJ2-7, with D unresolved. Germline assignment: CDR1 SGDLS and CDR2 YYNGEE. This CDR3 is built from 14 residues. Trimming shortened V by 2 bases and J by 0 bases, and 9 bases separated the two germline ends. The CDR3 loop reads CASSVTAISYEQYF. The DNA for the CDR3 is TGTGCCAGCAGCGTCACAGCCATCTCCTACGAGCAGTACTTC.

The chain carries TRBV18 and TRBJ1-1; D remains unclear. The CDR3 totals 13 residues. Germline CDR1 and CDR2: KGHSH and LQKENI. Trimming removed 1 base at V and 4 bases at J, with 7 bases between. The CDR3 coding sequence is TGTGCCAGCTCACCACAGTTACTCACTGAAGCTTTCTTT. Protein sequence: CASSPQLLTEAFF.